Sequencing of this T cell receptor beta chain was carried out in a study of T cell repertoires in cytomegalovirus infection. Overall study context: Carrying CMV and the relevant HLA type showed in public TCR beta signatures. Findings of the study overall: The ex vivo response was dominated by HLA-C-restricted CMV-specific TCR beta clonotypes. Cumulative frequency of public TCR beta families picked out carriers of CMV plus the relevant HLA.

The sample holds many counts of this clonotype. What it binds is not known. Germline trimming cut 6 bases from V and 6 bases from J; bases unmatched to any gene: 11. Germline values: CDR1 MNHEY, CDR2 SVGEGT. CDR3 length: 15 amino acids. TCRdb re-called the reads with MiXCR, one entry per CDR3 protein. This sample yields some 300,000 distinct CDR3 sequences, of which around 9.6% are seen a single time; around 2.5% belongs to the top ten. This receptor was identified in a human donor in good health (CMV status not recorded). Some clones in this sample may be carry-over from other donors' samples. V gene TRBV6-2 or TRBV6-3 combines with J gene TRBJ1-2; TRBD1 aligns across 9 bases. The sequenced material came from PBMCs. This chain's CDR3 is CASSNTGGLRNGYTF. CDR3 DNA: TGTGCCAGCAGCAACACAGGGGGCCTAAGGAATGGCTACACCTTC.